This TCR beta chain was sequenced during a study of PD-L1 blockade in urothelial cancer. On the study more broadly: Blood analysis was done at 3 weeks (second dose) and 6 weeks after treatment began. A median around 140,000 T cells were found in blood samples.

Sequencing used immunoSEQ multiplex PCR; TCRdb keeps in-frame clones, though not all of them. The sample holds some 71,000 clones; around four fifths are singletons and the top ten take 6.7%. This CDR3 contains 11 residues. The germline V gene has CDR1 DFQATT and CDR2 SNEGSKA (reference sequence). J lost 11 bases, V lost 3 bases, and 4 bases had no gene match. Regarding time point: pretreatment peripheral blood. The study enrolled patients with locally advanced or metastatic urothelial carcinoma. This clonotype originated in a man aged 35 to 55 with urothelial cancer. V and J are TRBV20-1 and TRBJ1-1, with 9 bases aligning to TRBD1. Material: PBMCs, obtained around atezolizumab (anti-PD-L1) treatment. This CDR3 is CSASPGTGAFF. CDR3 nucleotides: TGCAGTGCTAGTCCCGGGACAGGGGCTTTCTTT.